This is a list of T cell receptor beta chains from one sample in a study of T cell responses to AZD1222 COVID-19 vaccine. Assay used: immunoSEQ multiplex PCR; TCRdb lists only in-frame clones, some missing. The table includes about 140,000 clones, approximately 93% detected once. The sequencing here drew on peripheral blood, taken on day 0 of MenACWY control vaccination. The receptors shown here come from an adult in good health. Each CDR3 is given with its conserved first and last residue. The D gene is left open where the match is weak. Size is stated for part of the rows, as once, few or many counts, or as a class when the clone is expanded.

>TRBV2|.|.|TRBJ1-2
TGTGCCGGCTGGGGGGGTAGCACTAACTATGGCTACACCTTC
CAGWGGSTNYGYTF
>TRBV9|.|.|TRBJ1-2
TGTGCCAGCAGCCTTTTCGTGTATGGATCCAATGGCTACACCTTC
CASSLFVYGSNGYTF
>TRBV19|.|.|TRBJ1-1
TGTGCCAGTAGTATGAGCCCGACAGGGAACACTGAAGCTTTCTTT
CASSMSPTGNTEAFF
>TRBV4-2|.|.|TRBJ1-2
TGTGCCAGCAGCCAAGATCTTTCGGTGGCGGGCGGCTACACCTTC
CASSQDLSVAGGYTF
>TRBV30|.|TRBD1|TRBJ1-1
TGTGCCTGGGTGGACAGGGGCCTTCGTAACACTGAAGCTTTCTTT
CAWVDRGLRNTEAFF
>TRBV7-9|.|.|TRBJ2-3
TGTGCCAGCACTCCAGCGGACACAGATACGCAGTATTTT
CASTPADTDTQYF
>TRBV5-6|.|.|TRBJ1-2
TGTGCCAGCAGCCTTCCCGCCAGCTATGGCTACACCTTC
CASSLPASYGYTF
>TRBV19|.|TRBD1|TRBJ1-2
TGTGCCAGTAGTATAGGCCGGGACAGGGCTTACCTCTATGGCTACACCTTC
CASSIGRDRAYLYGYTF
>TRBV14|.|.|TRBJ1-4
TGTGCCAGCAGCCTCAGGGTTAATAATGAAAAACTGTTTTTT
CASSLRVNNEKLFF
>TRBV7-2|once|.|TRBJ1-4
TGTGCCAGCAGCTCCGGGACACCAAGGGAAAAACTGTTTTTT
CASSSGTPREKLFF
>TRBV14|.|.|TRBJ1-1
TGTGCCAGCAGCCAAGATACGGCAGGCAGAGTGGGAGCTTTCTTT
CASSQDTAGRVGAFF
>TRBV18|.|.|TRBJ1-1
TGTGCCAGCTCACAGGGACGGGACACTGAAGCTTTCTTT
CASSQGRDTEAFF
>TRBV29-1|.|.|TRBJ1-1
TGCAGCGTTGATCAGGAAGCTTTCTTT
CSVDQEAFF
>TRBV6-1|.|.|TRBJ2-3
TGTGCCAGCAGTGACAGGGGAGGCACAGATACGCAGTATTTT
CASSDRGGTDTQYF
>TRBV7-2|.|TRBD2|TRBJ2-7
TGTGCCAGCAGCTTAGATCCTAGCGGGGTTTCCTACGAGCAGTACTTC
CASSLDPSGVSYEQYF
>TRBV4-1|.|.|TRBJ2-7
TGCGCCAGCAGCGGGACCGTAAGCGAGCAGTACTTC
CASSGTVSEQYF
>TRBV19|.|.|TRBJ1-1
TGTGCCAGTAGTATCTTTGTGGGTATGAACACTGAAGCTTTCTTT
CASSIFVGMNTEAFF
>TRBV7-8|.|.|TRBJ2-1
TGTGCCAGCAGCTTAGGGGGCTCTCCCTACAATGAGCAGTTCTTC
CASSLGGSPYNEQFF
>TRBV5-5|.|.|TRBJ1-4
TGTGCCAGCAGCTCGGTCAGGGAAACAATGAAAAAACTGTTTTTT
CASSSVRETMKKLFF
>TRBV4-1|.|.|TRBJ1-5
TGCGCCAGCAGCCCTTGGGCGGGCGGAGGCAATCAGCCCCAGCATTTT
CASSPWAGGGNQPQHF
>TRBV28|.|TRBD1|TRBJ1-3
TGTGCCAGCATACAGGTCCCAGGGGGAACCTCTGGAAACACCATATATTTT
CASIQVPGGTSGNTIYF
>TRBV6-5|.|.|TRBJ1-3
TGTGCCAGCAGTTACTCCAGGGGAAACACCATATATTTT
CASSYSRGNTIYF
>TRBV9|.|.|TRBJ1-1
TGTGCCAGCAGCCCAGGGATGAACACTGAAGCTTTCTTT
CASSPGMNTEAFF
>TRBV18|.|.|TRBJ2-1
TGTGCCAGCTCACCGGGGAGGTCGGGTGAGCAGTTCTTC
CASSPGRSGEQFF
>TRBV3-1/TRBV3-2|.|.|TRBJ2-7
TGTGCCAGCAGCCAAGGACAGGATGATTACGAGCAGTACTTC
CASSQGQDDYEQYF
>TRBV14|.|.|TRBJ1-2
TGTGCCAGCTCGACGACATCCGGGACCAACTATGGCTACACCTTC
CASSTTSGTNYGYTF
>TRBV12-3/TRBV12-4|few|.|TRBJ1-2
TGTGCCAGCAGAGGGGGATACTATGGCTACACCTTC
CASRGGYYGYTF
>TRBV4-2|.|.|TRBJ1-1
TGTGCCAGCAGCCACTCATTTAGTACTGAAGCTTTCTTT
CASSHSFSTEAFF
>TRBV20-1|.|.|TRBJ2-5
TGCAGTGCTAGTAGGGCAGGTGTAGAGACCCAGTACTTC
CSASRAGVETQYF
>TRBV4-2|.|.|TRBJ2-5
TGTGCCAGCAGCCAAGCTCAGGCGCAAGAGACCCAGTACTTC
CASSQAQAQETQYF
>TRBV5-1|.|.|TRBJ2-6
TGCGCCAGCAGCATCTACAGCTCTGGGGCCAACGTCCTGACTTTC
CASSIYSSGANVLTF
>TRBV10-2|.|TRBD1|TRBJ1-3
TGCGCCAGCAACACCGGGACAGGGACTGGAAACACCATATATTTT
CASNTGTGTGNTIYF
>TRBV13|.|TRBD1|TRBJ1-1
TGTGCCAGCAGCCTCGGGACAGGAAAGACTGAAGCTTTCTTT
CASSLGTGKTEAFF
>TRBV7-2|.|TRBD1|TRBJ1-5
TGTGCCAGCAGCGACAGGGGGCCCAATCAGCCCCAGCATTTT
CASSDRGPNQPQHF
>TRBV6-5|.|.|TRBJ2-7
TGTGCCAGCAAATCCTATACGACAGAAACCTACGAGCAGTACTTC
CASKSYTTETYEQYF
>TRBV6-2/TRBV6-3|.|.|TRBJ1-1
TGTGCCAGCAGTTACAAAGGGGGGCTCACTGAAGCTTTCTTT
CASSYKGGLTEAFF
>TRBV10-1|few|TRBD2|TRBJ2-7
TGCGCCAGCAGTGAAGGCGGGCGGGAGTGGCCCCACGAGCAGTACTTC
CASSEGGREWPHEQYF
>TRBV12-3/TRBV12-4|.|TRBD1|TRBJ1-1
TGTGCCAGCAGGGGACAGTTTGCTTTCTTT
CASRGQFAFF
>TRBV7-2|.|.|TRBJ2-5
TGTGCCAGCAGCTTAAGGGTGCAAGAGACCCAGTACTTC
CASSLRVQETQYF
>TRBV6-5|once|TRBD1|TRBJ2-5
TGTGCCAGCAGTTACTCGGGACAGGGGGAGACCCAGTACTTC
CASSYSGQGETQYF
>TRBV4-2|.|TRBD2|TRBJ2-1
TGTGCCAGCAGCCAATCTCCGCGGGAGGGCCCCGGGAATGAGCAGTTCTTC
CASSQSPREGPGNEQFF
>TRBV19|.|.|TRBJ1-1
TGTGCCAGTAGTTCCCCCCGGAGCATAGACACTGAAGCTTTCTTT
CASSSPRSIDTEAFF